This TCR beta chain is drawn from a study of shared T cell receptors in the human thymus (dated by TCRdb to the early 2020s). Broadly, across the study: The study examined how self-reactive, shared T-cell receptor alpha chains are generated in the human thymus.

V ends up 6 bases short and J 3 bases short, with an unmatched junction base count of 10. CDR1 and CDR2 are drawn from the germline V gene: MDHEN, SYDVKM. Measured from the cysteine to the phenylalanine, the CDR3 is 17 residues long. Only CDR3 DNA remains: 51 bases, in frame from the first base. Worth noting for this clone: What antigen it recognizes has not been identified. No base-level quality is on record; no much larger clone is a single base apart.

The library was made by the immunoSEQ multiplex PCR assay. The immuneACCESS repertoire file appears here via TCRdb, limited to in-frame rearrangements. These files lack a portion of the clones; in checked studies, under half of the deficit traces to unresolved V genes, and the cause of the others is not known. Present in this sample are some 660,000 clones, over 75% of which were seen just once. The top ten constitute about 0.0094% of the sample. These data were also filed under a second study, of human thymus T cells. As that second study puts it: The donors were immunologically healthy infants in Finland who had open corrective cardiac surgery for congenital heart defects. Thymus tissue was obtained as surgical resects removed during corrective cardiac surgery. V and J gene segment usage appeared biased in both thymic and peripheral blood repertoires. The related research found that thymic TCR repertoires overlapped highly between unrelated individuals. TCR alpha and beta repertoires from about 8 infant thymus samples and a few related peripheral blood samples were characterized in the study. Donor ages ranging from about 6 to 244 days were recorded, and over 5 male and a couple of female infants were included in the cohort. After being mechanically released from the tissue, thymocytes were kept at -70 degrees C in pellets of roughly 10-30 million cells. A QIAsymphony instrument was used to extract genomic DNA from the frozen cell pellets. TCRB and TCRAD loci were amplified from a standardized quantity of quality-controlled genomic DNA using the immunoSEQ multiplex PCR assay. The V(D)J region was spanned by amplicons of a length sufficient to cover the CDR3 and to identify V and J genes. The commercial immunoSEQ service was used to sequence amplicons on an Illumina platform. Primer bias and sequencing errors were corrected as previously described, and TCRAD and TCRB were defined on the basis of the IMGT database. Repertoires were analysed with immunoSEQ Analyzer 3.0 and VDJTools, covering basic statistics, V/J segment usage, diversity estimates, rarefaction and pairwise overlap. Chao1, ChaoE, Efron-Thisted, Shannon and inverse Simpson indices were used to estimate diversity, which was also estimated on datasets down-sampled to the smallest sample. Repertoire overlap used strict matching of CDR3 nucleotide sequence, V gene and J gene, with Jaccard-based multidimensional scaling clustering. On average, about 800,000 unique TCRB clonotypes were obtained from thymus samples, compared with 70,000 to 100,000 from blood samples.

This chain is built from TRBV28 and TRBJ2-7, with 14 bases in between that match TRBD2. Sequencing used thymocytes. The receptor comes from a boy in the first two years of life with a congenital heart defect. Donor details come from another sample of the same person, matched by shared clones. The DNA reads as follows: TGTGCCAGCAGGGGGGGACTAGCGGGAGAGGAGAACTACGAGCAGTACTTC. This gives the protein CASRGGLAGEENYEQYF.